These T cell receptor beta chains were read from a single sample in a study of technical replicates of blood from a few donors. Profiled with immunoSEQ multiplex PCR; TCRdb holds only in-frame clones, not every one. The table shows some 70,000 clones, with about nine tenths occurring only once. Sequences were obtained from PBMCs. The receptors come from a human donor in good health. Some clones in this sample may be carry-over from other donors' samples. Each CDR3 is given with its conserved first and last residue. The order of the fields is clone size, V gene, D gene, J gene, CDR3 protein, CDR3 DNA. The D gene is left open where the match is weak. Size is stated for part of the rows, as once, few or many counts, or as a class when the clone is expanded.

clone size: NA
V gene: TRBV29-1
D gene: NA
J gene: TRBJ2-1
CDR3 protein: CSVLLAGGLGEQFF
CDR3 DNA: TGCAGCGTCCTACTAGCAGGGGGGCTTGGTGAGCAGTTCTTC

clone size: few
V gene: TRBV28
D gene: TRBD2
J gene: TRBJ2-7
CDR3 protein: CASTTTSGVWKQYF
CDR3 DNA: TGTGCCAGCACCACGACTAGCGGGGTGTGGAAGCAGTACTTC

clone size: NA
V gene: TRBV5-6
D gene: NA
J gene: TRBJ1-4
CDR3 protein: CASSLFPGRATNEKLFF
CDR3 DNA: TGTGCCAGCAGCTTGTTTCCAGGGCGCGCGACTAATGAAAAACTGTTTTTT

clone size: NA
V gene: TRBV5-1
D gene: TRBD1
J gene: TRBJ2-5
CDR3 protein: CASSLRTGEWETQYF
CDR3 DNA: TGCGCCAGCAGCCTTAGGACAGGGGAATGGGAGACCCAGTACTTC

clone size: NA
V gene: TRBV5-6
D gene: TRBD2
J gene: TRBJ2-7
CDR3 protein: CASSFTSGKYEQYF
CDR3 DNA: TGTGCCAGCAGCTTTACTAGCGGGAAATACGAGCAGTACTTC

clone size: NA
V gene: TRBV29-1
D gene: TRBD2
J gene: TRBJ2-1
CDR3 protein: CSVQIAGVSDEQFF
CDR3 DNA: TGCAGCGTTCAGATAGCGGGGGTGAGCGATGAGCAGTTCTTC

clone size: NA
V gene: TRBV19
D gene: TRBD1
J gene: TRBJ1-5
CDR3 protein: CASQQGPSSNQPQHF
CDR3 DNA: TGTGCCAGCCAACAGGGGCCCAGTAGCAATCAGCCCCAGCATTTT

clone size: once
V gene: TRBV5-1
D gene: NA
J gene: TRBJ1-2
CDR3 protein: CASSFGSNYGYTF
CDR3 DNA: TGCGCCAGCAGCTTTGGCAGTAACTATGGCTACACCTTC

clone size: NA
V gene: TRBV9
D gene: TRBD1
J gene: TRBJ2-2
CDR3 protein: CASSWDRTGELFF
CDR3 DNA: TGTGCCAGCAGCTGGGACAGGACCGGGGAGCTGTTTTTT

clone size: NA
V gene: TRBV18
D gene: TRBD1
J gene: TRBJ2-7
CDR3 protein: CASSEGQGYEQYF
CDR3 DNA: TGTGCCAGCTCCGAGGGACAGGGCTACGAGCAGTACTTC

clone size: NA
V gene: TRBV7-6
D gene: TRBD2
J gene: TRBJ2-3
CDR3 protein: CASSKNPGGAADTQYF
CDR3 DNA: TGTGCCAGCAGCAAAAACCCCGGGGGGGCCGCAGATACGCAGTATTTT

clone size: NA
V gene: TRBV29-1
D gene: TRBD2
J gene: TRBJ2-1
CDR3 protein: CSVEEEGTRLNEQFF
CDR3 DNA: TGCAGCGTTGAGGAGGAGGGGACTAGACTCAATGAGCAGTTCTTC

clone size: NA
V gene: TRBV5-1
D gene: TRBD2
J gene: TRBJ2-1
CDR3 protein: CASSPVAGGRSEQFF
CDR3 DNA: TGCGCCAGCAGCCCCGTAGCGGGGGGGCGCAGTGAGCAGTTCTTC

clone size: NA
V gene: TRBV19
D gene: TRBD1
J gene: TRBJ2-2
CDR3 protein: CASSKQGYTGELFF
CDR3 DNA: TGTGCCAGTAGTAAACAGGGGTACACCGGGGAGCTGTTTTTT

clone size: NA
V gene: TRBV4-3
D gene: TRBD1
J gene: TRBJ1-4
CDR3 protein: CASSHGTGAVLFF
CDR3 DNA: TGCGCCAGCAGCCACGGAACAGGGGCAGTTCTGTTTTTT

clone size: NA
V gene: TRBV30
D gene: TRBD1
J gene: TRBJ1-4
CDR3 protein: CACPQGAGEKLFF
CDR3 DNA: TGTGCCTGCCCCCAGGGGGCCGGTGAAAAACTGTTTTTT

clone size: NA
V gene: TRBV6-6
D gene: NA
J gene: TRBJ1-5
CDR3 protein: CASSYSEGWDQPQHF
CDR3 DNA: TGTGCCAGCAGTTACTCGGAGGGTTGGGATCAGCCCCAGCATTTT

clone size: NA
V gene: TRBV2
D gene: TRBD1
J gene: TRBJ1-6
CDR3 protein: CASGQAYNSPLHF
CDR3 DNA: TGTGCCAGCGGACAGGCCTATAATTCACCCCTCCACTTT

clone size: NA
V gene: TRBV7-9
D gene: TRBD1
J gene: TRBJ1-4
CDR3 protein: CASRSKDRLNEKLFF
CDR3 DNA: TGTGCCAGCAGATCTAAGGACAGGCTGAATGAAAAACTGTTTTTT

clone size: NA
V gene: TRBV5-1
D gene: TRBD2
J gene: TRBJ2-2
CDR3 protein: CASSLDSAGGTGELFF
CDR3 DNA: TGCGCCAGCAGCTTGGACTCGGCGGGGGGAACCGGGGAGCTGTTTTTT

clone size: once
V gene: TRBV10-3
D gene: TRBD2
J gene: TRBJ2-1
CDR3 protein: CAISSGGTTFEQFF
CDR3 DNA: TGTGCCATCAGTAGCGGGGGGACCACATTCGAGCAGTTCTTC

clone size: few
V gene: TRBV7-8
D gene: NA
J gene: TRBJ1-2
CDR3 protein: CASSKVQGPSPYGYTF
CDR3 DNA: TGTGCCAGCAGCAAAGTACAGGGCCCTTCCCCCTATGGCTACACCTTC

clone size: NA
V gene: TRBV15
D gene: TRBD1
J gene: TRBJ1-2
CDR3 protein: CATSPPSGGYGYTF
CDR3 DNA: TGTGCCACCAGTCCTCCTTCAGGGGGCTATGGCTACACCTTC

clone size: NA
V gene: TRBV7-2
D gene: TRBD1
J gene: TRBJ1-1
CDR3 protein: CASSLNRGLNTEAFF
CDR3 DNA: TGTGCCAGCAGCTTAAACAGGGGGCTGAACACTGAAGCTTTCTTT

clone size: NA
V gene: TRBV5-6
D gene: NA
J gene: TRBJ1-1
CDR3 protein: CASSFPSGWRANTEAFF
CDR3 DNA: TGTGCCAGCAGCTTCCCTTCCGGGTGGAGGGCAAACACTGAAGCTTTCTTT

clone size: NA
V gene: TRBV7-9
D gene: NA
J gene: TRBJ2-2
CDR3 protein: CASSLDRGGTGELFF
CDR3 DNA: TGTGCCAGCAGCTTAGACAGGGGGGGCACCGGGGAGCTGTTTTTT

clone size: NA
V gene: TRBV7-9
D gene: NA
J gene: TRBJ1-2
CDR3 protein: CASSLAYSPGNYGYTF
CDR3 DNA: TGTGCCAGCAGCTTAGCTTATTCCCCAGGGAACTATGGCTACACCTTC

clone size: NA
V gene: TRBV7-8
D gene: TRBD2
J gene: TRBJ2-3
CDR3 protein: CASSLPLGTSGLTDTQYF
CDR3 DNA: TGTGCCAGCAGCTTACCCCTCGGGACTAGCGGCCTCACAGATACGCAGTATTTT

clone size: NA
V gene: TRBV5-6
D gene: NA
J gene: TRBJ2-7
CDR3 protein: CASHWGGNPWEQYF
CDR3 DNA: TGTGCCAGCCACTGGGGCGGCAACCCGTGGGAGCAGTACTTC

clone size: NA
V gene: TRBV6-5
D gene: TRBD2
J gene: TRBJ2-1
CDR3 protein: CASSFTSGRRNEQFF
CDR3 DNA: TGTGCCAGCAGCTTTACTAGCGGGAGAAGGAATGAGCAGTTCTTC

clone size: NA
V gene: TRBV6-6
D gene: TRBD1
J gene: TRBJ1-2
CDR3 protein: CASIPGQLTVGGGYTF
CDR3 DNA: TGTGCCAGCATCCCGGGACAGCTGACGGTTGGAGGTGGCTACACCTTC

clone size: NA
V gene: TRBV5-6
D gene: TRBD1
J gene: TRBJ1-5
CDR3 protein: CASSKDRGTGAQPQHF
CDR3 DNA: TGTGCCAGCAGTAAGGACAGGGGGACTGGGGCTCAGCCCCAGCATTTT

clone size: NA
V gene: TRBV13
D gene: TRBD1
J gene: TRBJ2-3
CDR3 protein: CASRQTGGATDTQYF
CDR3 DNA: TGTGCCAGCAGACAGACAGGGGGCGCGACAGATACGCAGTATTTT

clone size: once
V gene: TRBV19
D gene: TRBD1
J gene: TRBJ1-5
CDR3 protein: CASSRLGQGNQPQHF
CDR3 DNA: TGTGCCAGTAGTCGCCTAGGACAGGGCAATCAGCCCCAGCATTTT

clone size: NA
V gene: TRBV25-1
D gene: NA
J gene: TRBJ1-4
CDR3 protein: CASSMDGGKVGKLFF
CDR3 DNA: TGTGCCAGCAGTATGGACGGGGGGAAGGTGGGAAAACTGTTTTTT

clone size: NA
V gene: TRBV30
D gene: TRBD2
J gene: TRBJ2-3
CDR3 protein: CAWMLAGVRGTDTQYF
CDR3 DNA: TGTGCCTGGATGCTAGCGGGAGTGAGAGGCACAGATACGCAGTATTTT

clone size: NA
V gene: TRBV2
D gene: TRBD2
J gene: TRBJ2-7
CDR3 protein: CASSEAPAGVAEQYF
CDR3 DNA: TGTGCCAGCAGTGAAGCCCCAGCGGGAGTGGCCGAGCAGTACTTC

clone size: NA
V gene: TRBV29-1
D gene: TRBD1
J gene: TRBJ1-4
CDR3 protein: CSVNRGGEKLFF
CDR3 DNA: TGCAGCGTTAACAGGGGCGGCGAAAAACTGTTTTTT

clone size: NA
V gene: TRBV7-6
D gene: TRBD1
J gene: TRBJ2-2
CDR3 protein: CASSLGTGRSGELFF
CDR3 DNA: TGTGCCAGCAGCCTAGGGACAGGGAGGAGCGGGGAGCTGTTTTTT

clone size: NA
V gene: TRBV19
D gene: NA
J gene: TRBJ2-7
CDR3 protein: CASSTGLLINHEQYF
CDR3 DNA: TGTGCCAGTAGTACCGGGTTGTTGATAAACCACGAGCAGTACTTC

clone size: NA
V gene: TRBV4-2
D gene: TRBD2
J gene: TRBJ2-3
CDR3 protein: CASSQDNLAADTQYF
CDR3 DNA: TGTGCCAGCAGCCAAGATAACCTAGCGGCAGATACGCAGTATTTT

clone size: NA
V gene: TRBV5-4
D gene: TRBD1
J gene: TRBJ1-6
CDR3 protein: CASGPKQGPPLHF
CDR3 DNA: TGTGCCAGCGGTCCTAAACAGGGGCCGCCCCTCCACTTT

clone size: NA
V gene: TRBV10-3
D gene: TRBD1
J gene: TRBJ2-2
CDR3 protein: CAISEGQGARTGELFF
CDR3 DNA: TGTGCCATCAGTGAGGGACAGGGGGCTCGAACCGGGGAGCTGTTTTTT

clone size: NA
V gene: TRBV6-5
D gene: NA
J gene: TRBJ2-7
CDR3 protein: CASSYSSGLEQYF
CDR3 DNA: TGTGCCAGCAGTTACTCGTCAGGGCTCGAGCAGTACTTC

clone size: NA
V gene: TRBV10-2
D gene: TRBD1
J gene: TRBJ2-5
CDR3 protein: CASTTGVETQYF
CDR3 DNA: TGCGCCAGCACCACAGGGGTAGAGACCCAGTACTTC

clone size: NA
V gene: TRBV18
D gene: NA
J gene: TRBJ1-1
CDR3 protein: CASSPGRDTEAFF
CDR3 DNA: TGTGCCAGCTCACCAGGGCGCGATACTGAAGCTTTCTTT

clone size: once
V gene: TRBV6-1
D gene: TRBD2
J gene: TRBJ2-5
CDR3 protein: CASKKGTSGQETQYF
CDR3 DNA: TGTGCCAGCAAAAAGGGGACTAGCGGGCAAGAGACCCAGTACTTC

clone size: NA
V gene: TRBV6-1
D gene: TRBD1
J gene: TRBJ1-2
CDR3 protein: CASSEAGTVYGYTF
CDR3 DNA: TGTGCCAGCAGTGAAGCTGGGACAGTTTATGGCTACACCTTC

clone size: NA
V gene: TRBV7-8
D gene: TRBD2
J gene: TRBJ2-1
CDR3 protein: CASSLVSSGSHNEQFF
CDR3 DNA: TGTGCCAGCAGCTTAGTGTCTAGCGGGAGCCACAATGAGCAGTTCTTC

clone size: NA
V gene: TRBV12-5
D gene: TRBD2
J gene: TRBJ2-7
CDR3 protein: CASGFRSGLAGGPDEQYF
CDR3 DNA: TGTGCTAGTGGTTTTCGGTCGGGCCTGGCGGGAGGGCCCGACGAGCAGTACTTC

clone size: NA
V gene: TRBV5-3
D gene: TRBD2
J gene: TRBJ2-3
CDR3 protein: CARRWTSGTDTQYF
CDR3 DNA: TGTGCCAGAAGATGGACTAGCGGCACAGATACGCAGTATTTT

clone size: NA
V gene: TRBV19
D gene: NA
J gene: TRBJ2-6
CDR3 protein: CASSKGVNVLTF
CDR3 DNA: TGTGCCAGTAGTAAGGGGGTCAACGTCCTGACTTTC

clone size: once
V gene: TRBV11-2
D gene: NA
J gene: TRBJ1-3
CDR3 protein: CASSDRTGNTIYF
CDR3 DNA: TGTGCCAGCAGCGACAGAACAGGAAACACCATATATTTT

clone size: NA
V gene: TRBV4-3
D gene: TRBD1
J gene: TRBJ1-6
CDR3 protein: CASSLSRDRGNSPLHF
CDR3 DNA: TGCGCCAGCAGCCTATCGCGAGACAGGGGCAATTCACCCCTCCACTTT

clone size: NA
V gene: TRBV10-3
D gene: NA
J gene: TRBJ2-7
CDR3 protein: CAISDIEENPYEQYF
CDR3 DNA: TGTGCCATCAGTGATATCGAGGAAAACCCTTACGAGCAGTACTTC

clone size: NA
V gene: TRBV2
D gene: TRBD2
J gene: TRBJ2-1
CDR3 protein: CASTLESGTINEQFF
CDR3 DNA: TGTGCCAGCACCCTAGAGTCCGGGACTATCAATGAGCAGTTCTTC

clone size: NA
V gene: TRBV5-1
D gene: NA
J gene: TRBJ2-7
CDR3 protein: CASSLEGRGAFNEQYF
CDR3 DNA: TGCGCCAGCAGCTTAGAAGGACGGGGGGCGTTCAACGAGCAGTACTTC